The next 30 T cell receptor beta chains were all read from a single sample in a study of T cells in Graves' hyperthyroidism and ophthalmopathy. Regions amplified from RNA transcripts were the TCR beta CDR3 regions. Carried out on the TCR CDR3, a first-round RT-PCR used the HTBI primer set. TCRdb reprocessed the multiplex PCR reads via MiXCR and lists one record per CDR3 protein. This sample has some 490,000 distinct CDR3 sequences, with approximately 22% found just once. Material: blood. Source of these receptors: a woman aged 70-85 years with Graves' ophthalmopathy.

This clonotype was detected ten times or more. The chain couples TRBV7-6 to TRBJ2-3; D gene uncertain. Germline-derived CDR1 and CDR2 are SGHVS and FNYEAQ. This CDR3 spans 13 amino acids. V was cut by 6 bases and J by 6 bases, with 13 bases left in between. The CDR3 DNA reads TGTGCCAGCAGGCCGCGATATTCGGATACGCAGTATTTT. As protein: CASRPRYSDTQYF.

The J gene is TRBJ1-5, the V gene TRBV6-1; no clear D gene. The CDR3 loop spans 17 amino acids. The V and J ends lost 6 bases and 0 bases respectively, with 18 bases between them. Germline CDR1 reads MNHNS; CDR2 reads SASEGT. The CDR3 loop is CASSTPRRPYSNQPQHF. The CDR3 nucleotides read TGTGCCAGCAGCACCCCTAGGCGACCTTATAGCAATCAGCCCCAGCATTTT.

This clonotype has at least ten counts. This rearrangement joins TRBV5-1 to TRBJ2-1; the match to TRBD2 covers 10 bases. From germline, CDR1 is SGHRS and CDR2 YFSETQ. V lost 4 bases and J lost 5; bases outside the gene matches: 3. The CDR3 is 14 amino acids. The CDR3 loop is CASSPGLANNEQFF. The DNA for the CDR3 is TGCGCCAGCAGCCCGGGACTAGCGAACAATGAGCAGTTCTTC.

This clonotype came up many times. The V and J genes are TRBV6-1 and TRBJ1-2; D is ambiguous. The CDR3 extends over 13 amino acids. V lost 2 bases and J 6 bases, leaving 10 bases between the germline ends. The V gene's germline CDR1 is MNHNS and CDR2 SASEGT. The CDR3 loop is CASSESYSHGYTF. CDR3 sequence (DNA): TGTGCCAGCAGTGAAAGCTACAGCCATGGCTACACCTTC.

This sequence joins TRBV20-1 and TRBJ2-7; 8 positions agree with TRBD1. The CDR3 has 13 amino acids. The ends lost 2 bases at V and 7 bases at J; junction bases unmatched: 7. Germline values: CDR1 DFQATT, CDR2 SNEGSKA (reference sequence). In nucleotides, the CDR3 is TGCAGTGCTAGACGACAGGGGCTCGGAGAGCAGTACTTC. Protein sequence: CSARRQGLGEQYF.

V gene TRBV6-1 combines with J gene TRBJ1-1; a possible D gene is TRBD1 (6 bases). The CDR3 has 14 residues. Deletions cut 8 bases from V and 4 bases from J, with 17 bases between. Germline-derived CDR1 and CDR2 are MNHNS and SASEGT. CDR3 sequence (DNA): TGTGCCAGCTTGGGGGCTACGCGGGGCACTGAAGCTTTCTTT. As protein: CASLGATRGTEAFF.

This clonotype has only a few counts. V and J are TRBV3-1 and TRBJ1-5; D not resolved. Trimming removed 3 bases from V and 6 bases from J, with 9 bases in between. The germline V gene has CDR1 LGHDT and CDR2 YNNKEL (reference sequence). CDR3 length: 13 residues. CDR3 DNA sequence: TGTGCCAGCAGCCAGGGCCCCCCTCAGCCCCAGCATTTT. This sequence encodes CASSQGPPQPQHF.

This clonotype was seen a handful of times. Without the conserved terminal phenylalanine or tryptophan, this CDR3 likely stems from a read error. V usage is TRBV5-1 and J usage is TRBJ1-5; D is unresolved. CDR1 is SGHRS, CDR2 YFSETQ, per germline. This CDR3 is 14 amino acids long. V lost 4 bases and J lost 6, with 14 bases in between. The CDR3 DNA reads TGCGCCAGCAGCCCGGACGGGAGGACTCAGCCCCAGCATCTT. Its translation: CASSPDGRTQPQHL.

This clonotype came up many times. This rearrangement joins TRBV7-3 to TRBJ2-1; tentative D call: TRBD1 (6 bases). The CDR3 spans 15 residues. The ends were cut back, 0 bases at V and 4 bases at J, with 10 bases in the middle. Germline V gene lookup returns CDR1 SGHTA and CDR2 FQGTGA. CDR3 coding DNA: TGTGCCAGCAGCTTAACGGACAGCTCATACAATGAGCAGTTCTTC. It specifies CASSLTDSSYNEQFF.

In this sample, this clonotype turned up a few times. CDR3 loop: CAITPLAGAGYEQYF. CDR3 in DNA: TGTGCCATCACTCCTCTAGCGGGAGCCGGCTACGAGCAGTACTTC. The gene calls are TRBV6-1 and TRBJ2-7; 10 bases map to TRBD2. The germline V gene has CDR1 MNHNS and CDR2 SASEGT. The trim removed 10 bases at V and 3 bases at J, leaving 12 bases unmatched. CDR3 length: 15 residues.

This rearrangement joins TRBV29-1 to TRBJ1-2, with TRBD1 as a possible D gene (5 bases). The CDR3 sequence is 14 residues long. V lost 1 base and J 3 bases, leaving 12 bases between the germline ends. Germline V gene data show CDR1 as SQVTM and CDR2 as ANQGSEA. Here the CDR3 DNA reads TGCAGCGTTGAAGTCCAGGGTCTTTACTATGGCTACACCTTC. This codes for CSVEVQGLYYGYTF. Complete variable domain (other parts from reference TRBV29-1 and TRBJ1-2): SAVISQKPSRDICQRGTSLTIQCQVDSQVTMMFWYRQQPGQSLTLIATANQGSEATYESGFVIDKFPISRPNLTFSTLTVSNMSPEDSSIYLCSVEVQGLYYGYTFGSGTRLTVV.

The sample holds many counts of this clonotype. The chain has TRBV3-1 and TRBJ1-1; the match to TRBD1 covers 9 bases. Germline loops: CDR1 LGHDT, CDR2 YNNKEL (reference sequence). The CDR3 spans 13 residues. V shed 6 bases and J 5 bases; nucleotides not matched to a gene: 4. The CDR3 DNA follows: TGTGCCAGCAGGTTACAGGGGGCGACTGAAGCTTTCTTT. Its protein is CASRLQGATEAFF.

This clonotype was seen repeatedly, ten times or more. The gene calls are TRBV19 and TRBJ2-1; D is undetermined. The germline V gene has CDR1 LNHDA and CDR2 SQIVND (reference sequence). The CDR3 sequence is 11 residues long. The V end was cut by 5 bases, the J end by 6 bases, with 5 bases between. The CDR3 here is CASSVRNEQFF. In nucleotides, the CDR3 is TGTGCCAGTAGTGTACGCAATGAGCAGTTCTTC.

This clonotype has a single count. The CDR3 loop reads CSASPLRGRRNGYTF. The CDR3 bases are TGCAGTGCTAGTCCCTTGCGGGGGCGGAGGAATGGCTACACCTTC. The V call is TRBV20-1, the J call TRBJ1-2, with a tentative D call TRBD1 (6 bases). The length of the CDR3 is 15 residues. V was clipped by 3 bases and J by 6 bases, with 20 bases between them. Germline V lookup: CDR1 DFQATT, CDR2 SNEGSKA (reference sequence).

In this sample, this clonotype turned up many times. The chain joins TRBV2 to TRBJ2-2, with 7 bases that match TRBD1. The germline CDR1 and CDR2 sequences are SNHLY and FYNNEI. V shed 6 bases and J 6 bases; nucleotides not matched to a gene: 7. The length of the CDR3 is 14 residues. The CDR3 here is CASSLRQGAGELFF. CDR3 coding DNA: TGTGCCAGCAGCCTCAGACAGGGTGCCGGGGAGCTGTTTTTT.

The chain recombines TRBV18 with TRBJ1-2; D might be TRBD1 (5 bases). Trimming cost V 0 bases and J 4 bases, with 9 bases left between them. The CDR3 has 14 amino acids. Germline CDR1 reads KGHSH; CDR2 reads LQKENI. CDR3 bases: TGTGCCAGCTCACCACCCTCCAGGGCCTATGGCTACACCTTC. Translated: CASSPPSRAYGYTF.

This clonotype has a handful of counts. The chain uses TRBV19 and TRBJ1-1; D not certain. The CDR3 extends over 14 amino acids. Trimming removed 7 bases at V and 8 bases at J, with 20 bases between. Germline V gives CDR1 LNHDA, CDR2 SQIVND (reference sequence). DNA of the CDR3: TGTGCCAGTATACCCACCGGCGGACGGAGGGAAGCTTTCTTT. This translates into CASIPTGGRREAFF. The full variable domain, with the rest looked up from reference TRBV19 and TRBJ1-1, is DGGITQSPKYLFRKEGQNVTLSCEQNLNHDAMYWYRQDPGQGLRLIYYSQIVNDFQKGDIAEGYSVSREKKESFPLTVTSAQKNPTAFYLCASIPTGGRREAFFGQGTRLTVV.

There are a few counts of this clonotype. This sequence joins TRBV7-9 and TRBJ1-1, with no clear D. V dropped 1 base and J dropped 4 bases, with 19 bases sitting between them. The CDR3 loop spans 17 amino acids. CDR1 and CDR2 from the germline V gene are SEHNR and FQNEAQ (reference sequence). The CDR3 region is CASSLVEAARSSTEAFF. DNA for the CDR3: TGTGCCAGCAGCTTAGTAGAGGCAGCTCGCTCAAGCACTGAAGCTTTCTTT.

The rearrangement joins TRBV7-9 to TRBJ1-4; D gene ambiguous. Trimming left V 3 bases short and J 8 bases short, with 7 bases between. The CDR3 runs to 12 residues. Per the germline V gene, CDR1 is SEHNR and CDR2 is FQNEAQ (reference sequence). The CDR3 DNA is TGTGCCAGCAGCTTTCAAGTAGAAAAACTGTTTTTT. Protein product: CASSFQVEKLFF. The variable domain in full, with the rest retrieved from reference TRBV7-9 and TRBJ1-4, is DTGVSQNPRHKITKRGQNVTFRCDPISEHNRLYWYRQTLGQGPEFLTYFQNEAQLEKSRLLSDRFSAERPKGSFSTLEIQRTEQGDSAMYLCASSFQVEKLFFGSGTQLSVL.

The chain is built from TRBV20-1 and TRBJ2-1, with 8 positions matching TRBD2. V lost 0 bases and J lost 6; bases outside the gene matches: 10. This CDR3 spans 16 amino acids. Per the germline V gene, CDR1 is DFQATT and CDR2 is SNEGSKA (reference sequence). The CDR3: CSARDYGSGSINEQFF. The DNA for the CDR3 is TGCAGTGCTAGAGATTACGGCAGCGGGAGTATCAATGAGCAGTTCTTC.

This clonotype was detected only a few times. The chain uses TRBV19 and TRBJ1-1; TRBD1 might be the D (5 bases). Looked up from germline, CDR1 is LNHDA and CDR2 is SQIVND (reference sequence). V was trimmed by 5 bases and J by 5 bases, leaving 15 bases between them. The CDR3 is 14 residues long. The CDR3 sequence is CASSLPPGGTEAFF. CDR3 nucleotide sequence: TGTGCCAGTAGTCTGCCCCCGGGGGGGACTGAAGCTTTCTTT.

The chain couples TRBV20-1 to TRBJ1-1; no reliable D call. V was shortened by 3 bases and J by 2 bases, with 10 bases between the two germline ends. CDR3 length equals 13 residues. From germline, CDR1 is DFQATT and CDR2 SNEGSKA (reference sequence). The CDR3 DNA is TGCAGTGCTAGCAGGACCGCAAACACTGAAGCTTTCTTT. Translating it yields CSASRTANTEAFF.

A few counts support this clonotype. This chain uses TRBV4-1 with TRBJ2-3; 7 bases align to TRBD2. CDR3 length: 16 residues. Trimming took 3 bases from V and 5 from J; bases not matched to a gene: 11. Germline-derived CDR1 and CDR2 are MGHRA and YSYEKL. CDR3 sequence: CASSQDGAGARDTQYF. In nucleotides, the CDR3 is TGCGCCAGCAGCCAGGACGGGGCGGGAGCGAGAGATACGCAGTATTTT.

V gene TRBV18 combines with J gene TRBJ2-3; no firm D call. V lost 1 base and J 4 bases, leaving 6 bases between the germline ends. Looked up from germline, CDR1 is KGHSH and CDR2 is LQKENI. This CDR3 has 13 amino acids. In DNA, the CDR3 is TGTGCCAGCTCACCACTGATGGCAGATACGCAGTATTTT. It codes for CASSPLMADTQYF.

V and J are TRBV10-2 and TRBJ2-3, with TRBD1 matching over 8 bases. Germline values: CDR1 WSHSY, CDR2 SAAADI. The trim removed 8 bases at V and 4 bases at J, leaving 8 bases unmatched. The CDR3 is 14 amino acids. CDR3 bases: TGCGCCAGCGGTTGGACAGGGCCGTCAGATACGCAGTATTTT. Translating it yields CASGWTGPSDTQYF.

The chain employs TRBV12-3 or TRBV12-4 and TRBJ2-7, with D perhaps being TRBD1 or TRBD2 (6 bases each). With 7 bases removed from V and 5 bases from J, the gap between germline ends came to 18 bases. CDR3 length: 14 amino acids. The CDR3 protein is CASKVGGTRNEQYF. As DNA, the CDR3 is TGTGCCAGCAAGGTGGGGGGCACTCGTAACGAGCAGTACTTC.

The V and J genes are TRBV3-1 and TRBJ2-3; D unclear. The CDR3 is 12 amino acids. The germline gives CDR1 LGHDT, CDR2 YNNKEL (reference sequence). Trimming removed 3 bases at V and 5 bases at J, with 6 bases between. The CDR3 loop is CASSQSIDTQYF. CDR3 bases: TGTGCCAGCAGCCAGTCGATAGATACGCAGTATTTT.

DNA of the CDR3: TGTGCCAGCAGCCACGCGGGACTAGCGGGGGTCAATGAGCAGTTCTTC. Protein sequence: CASSHAGLAGVNEQFF. The chain links TRBV3-1 to TRBJ2-1, with 14 bases identical to TRBD2. This CDR3 comprises 16 residues. Per the germline V gene, CDR1 is LGHDT and CDR2 is YNNKEL (reference sequence). V lost 3 bases to trimming and J lost 6 bases; unmatched junction nucleotides: 4.

In its sample, this clonotype was seen a few times. The chain couples TRBV5-1 to TRBJ2-7; TRBD1 matches 9 bases. This CDR3 has 16 residues. The germline gives CDR1 SGHRS, CDR2 YFSETQ. Trimming removed 3 bases from V and 1 base from J; junction bases left unmatched: 8. The CDR3 DNA reads as TGCGCCAGCAGCTCGGTACAGGGGGCCTGGTCCTACGAGCAGTACTTC. This translates into CASSSVQGAWSYEQYF.

This sequence joins TRBV15 and TRBJ2-1; D might be TRBD1 (6 bases). Per germline, CDR1 LNHNV and CDR2 YYDKDF (reference sequence). The V gene lost 5 bases and the J gene lost 0 bases, with 14 bases spanning the gap. This CDR3 is built from 16 residues. This CDR3 is CATSPFGRGSYNEQFF. The DNA for the CDR3 is TGTGCCACCAGCCCCTTTGGCAGGGGCTCCTACAATGAGCAGTTCTTC.